The 31 T cell receptor beta chains in this list originate from one sample, sequenced in a study of long-term antiretroviral therapy in people with HIV. Sequencing relied on immunoSEQ assay v3.0, run at survey level. Produced via immunoSEQ multiplex PCR; TCRdb's table is partial and in-frame only. The table lists 30,000 to 40,000 clones, over 75% of them singletons. The sequencing here drew on unsorted PBMCs, taken 0.6 years after starting antiretroviral therapy. The origin of the receptors is a man aged 18 to 35 with HIV.

The chain joins TRBV5-4 to TRBJ2-1, with D unresolved. The V end lost 3 bases, the J end lost 4 bases, and 5 bases lay between the germline ends. This CDR3 region has 12 residues. The germline CDR1 and CDR2 sequences are SGHNT and YYREEE (reference sequence). The CDR3 spells CASSSWYNEQFF. The CDR3 bases are TGTGCCAGCAGCTCCTGGTACAATGAGCAGTTCTTC. The entire variable domain, with the rest obtained from reference TRBV5-4 and TRBJ2-1, is as follows: ETGVTQSPTHLIKTRGQQVTLRCSSQSGHNTVSWYQQALGQGPQFIFQYYREEENGRGNFPPRFSGLQFPNYSSELNVNALELDDSALYLCASSSWYNEQFFGPGTRLTVL.

This clone occurred once. The genes are TRBV15 and TRBJ2-1; no definite D call. Looked up from germline, CDR1 is LNHNV and CDR2 is YYDKDF (reference sequence). Trimming pared 0 bases from V and 3 bases from J, leaving 6 bases between. The CDR3 runs to 14 residues. This chain's CDR3 is CATSRDRDYNEQFF. CDR3 DNA sequence: TGTGCCACCAGCAGAGATAGGGACTACAATGAGCAGTTCTTC. The full variable domain, its missing parts supplied by reference TRBV15 and TRBJ2-1, is DAMVIQNPRYQVTQFGKPVTLSCSQTLNHNVMYWYQQKSSQAPKLLFHYYDKDFNNEADTPDNFQSRRPNTSFCFLDIRSPGLGDTAMYLCATSRDRDYNEQFFGPGTRLTVL.

The V and J genes are TRBV5-1 and TRBJ2-7; maybe TRBD1 (7 bases). This CDR3 region has 15 residues. V was pared by 0 bases and J by 0 bases, with 10 bases between. CDR1 SGHRS and CDR2 YFSETQ come from the germline V gene. The CDR3 DNA is TGCGCCAGCAGCTTGGGGGGGGACAGCTCCTACGAGCAGTACTTC. Protein: CASSLGGDSSYEQYF.

This sequence joins TRBV7-9 and TRBJ1-2, with no clear D. Trimming took 5 bases from V and 4 from J, leaving 11 bases between them. Germline CDR1 reads SEHNR; CDR2 reads FQNEAQ (reference sequence). CDR3 size: 13 residues. The CDR3 region is CASSMALVYGYTF. The CDR3 DNA reads TGTGCCAGCAGCATGGCGCTCGTCTATGGCTACACCTTC.

J is TRBJ2-2 and V is TRBV5-1; 7 nucleotides agree with TRBD1. The CDR3 sequence is 18 residues long. V shed 3 bases and J 2 bases; nucleotides not matched to a gene: 13. Germline lookup yields CDR1 SGHRS and CDR2 YFSETQ. The CDR3: CASSYGQAGFLNTGELFF. Written as DNA, the CDR3 is TGCGCCAGCAGCTACGGACAGGCAGGCTTCCTTAACACCGGGGAGCTGTTTTTT.

The chain couples TRBV11-2 to TRBJ2-7; 13 nucleotides line up with TRBD2. Germline V lookup: CDR1 SGHAT, CDR2 FQNNGV. V lost 6 bases to trimming and J lost 3 bases; unmatched junction nucleotides: 5. The CDR3 sequence is 15 residues long. The CDR3 nucleotides read TGTGCCAGCAGTCCTCGACTAGCGGGGGGCTACGAGCAGTACTTC. It codes for CASSPRLAGGYEQYF.

V gene TRBV11-2 combines with J gene TRBJ2-3; 7 bases are a match to TRBD2. CDR3 size: 15 residues. V was pared by 3 bases and J by 1 base, with 4 bases of the junction left unmatched. CDR1 is SGHAT and CDR2 is FQNNGV in the germline V gene. The DNA for the CDR3 is TGTGCCAGCAGCTTTGATGCGGGAGGCACAGATACGCAGTATTTT. Amino acids: CASSFDAGGTDTQYF.

The chain carries TRBV19 and TRBJ2-1; TRBD2 matches 8 bases. With V trimmed by 7 bases and J by 7 bases, 6 bases remained unmatched. The germline CDR1 and CDR2 sequences are LNHDA and SQIVND (reference sequence). CDR3 length equals 13 residues. The DNA for the CDR3 is TGTGCCAGTACCACTAGCGGAAGGAATGAGCAGTTCTTC. Translation gives CASTTSGRNEQFF. The full variable domain, with the rest looked up from reference TRBV19 and TRBJ2-1, is DGGITQSPKYLFRKEGQNVTLSCEQNLNHDAMYWYRQDPGQGLRLIYYSQIVNDFQKGDIAEGYSVSREKKESFPLTVTSAQKNPTAFYLCASTTSGRNEQFFGPGTRLTVL.

This clone occurred a few times. The V call is TRBV28, the J call TRBJ1-5; D unclear. Germline CDR1 MDHEN, CDR2 SYDVKM. The V end lost 6 bases, the J end lost 7 bases, and 16 bases lay between the germline ends. The CDR3 has 14 amino acids. The chain's CDR3 is CASRPPSVGQPQHF. The CDR3 DNA sequence: TGTGCCAGCAGACCGCCCTCAGTGGGACAGCCCCAGCATTTT.

The V call is TRBV29-1, the J call TRBJ2-5; D perhaps matches TRBD1 (6 bases). Between the trimmed V and J ends, which lost 5 bases and 7 bases, there was a span of 17 bases. The CDR3 has 13 amino acids. CDR1 and CDR2 from the germline V gene are SQVTM and ANQGSEA. CDR3 residues: CSVNMDRILTQYF. DNA of the CDR3: TGCAGCGTTAACATGGACAGAATACTGACCCAGTACTTC.

CDR3 bases: TGTGCCAGCAGTTACAGGGCAGGGTCGGTATTTTACGAGCAGTACTTC. It translates to CASSYRAGSVFYEQYF. This chain connects TRBV6-6 to TRBJ2-7; D might be TRBD1 (5 bases). Trimming shortened V by 2 bases and J by 4 bases, and 18 bases separated the two germline ends. The CDR3 loop spans 16 amino acids. CDR1 is MNHNY and CDR2 is SVGAGI in the germline V gene (reference sequence).

The chain has TRBV5-4 and TRBJ1-1; no reliable D call. Germline lookup yields CDR1 SGHNT and CDR2 YYREEE (reference sequence). The CDR3 has 14 residues. V gave up 1 base and J gave up 1 base, with 8 bases separating them. CDR3 residues: CASSLMGPNTEAFF. The CDR3 DNA sequence: TGTGCCAGCAGCTTGATGGGCCCGAACACTGAAGCTTTCTTT. Based on the CDR3 plus reference TRBV5-4 and TRBJ1-1, the full variable domain is ETGVTQSPTHLIKTRGQQVTLRCSSQSGHNTVSWYQQALGQGPQFIFQYYREEENGRGNFPPRFSGLQFPNYSSELNVNALELDDSALYLCASSLMGPNTEAFFGQGTRLTVV.

The chain uses TRBV7-9 and TRBJ2-7; 10 nucleotides line up with TRBD2. Germline V gene data show CDR1 as SEHNR and CDR2 as FQNEAQ (reference sequence). This CDR3 comprises 15 residues. The V segment lost 6 bases and the J segment 1 base; nucleotides outside the gene matches: 6. CDR3 amino acids: CASSSGTSVSYEQYF. CDR3 DNA: TGTGCCAGCAGTTCCGGGACTAGCGTGTCCTACGAGCAGTACTTC.

The CDR3 sequence: CASNPGQGAYEQYF. CDR3 DNA: TGTGCCAGTAACCCGGGACAGGGGGCCTACGAGCAGTACTTC. The chain uses TRBV19 and TRBJ2-7; 11 bases map to TRBD1. V gave up 7 bases and J gave up 2 bases; unmatched junction bases: 4. Germline-derived CDR1 and CDR2 are LNHDA and SQIVND (reference sequence). This CDR3 comprises 14 residues.

CDR3 loop: CASSLALTGTEAFF. As DNA, the CDR3 is TGTGCCAGCAGCTTAGCGCTCACCGGAACTGAAGCTTTCTTT. The chain is built from TRBV7-2 and TRBJ1-1; D remains ambiguous. V lost 0 bases and J lost 5, with 10 bases in between. This CDR3 spans 14 amino acids. Germline CDR1 and CDR2: SGHTA and FQGNSA.

The genes are TRBV30 and TRBJ2-1; TRBD2 matches 7 bases. Germline values: CDR1 GTSNPN, CDR2 SVGIG (reference sequence). This CDR3 is 16 amino acids long. V gave up 8 bases and J gave up 4 bases; unmatched junction bases: 17. CDR3 in amino acids: CAGRITGREIYNEQFF. The CDR3 DNA follows: TGTGCCGGAAGAATAACGGGGCGGGAGATTTACAATGAGCAGTTCTTC.

In DNA, the CDR3 is TGCAGCGTTCCCGGGACAGGGTACGAGCAGTACTTC. Amino acid sequence: CSVPGTGYEQYF. This sequence joins TRBV29-1 and TRBJ2-7, with TRBD1 identical over 9 bases. There are 12 residues in the CDR3. Germline CDR1 and CDR2: SQVTM and ANQGSEA. V dropped 5 bases and J dropped 4; count of bases not matched to a gene: 3.

The chain employs TRBV21-1 and TRBJ2-1; the table's D call, TRBD2, has no DNA check behind it. TRBV21-1 is deemed a pseudogene. CDR3 size: 16 residues. The CDR3 sequence: CASSTSRLDHINEQFF. The DNA for the CDR3 is TGTGCCAGCAGCACTTCCAGACTAGATCATATCAATGAGCAGTTCTTC.

The chain has TRBV2 and TRBJ2-7; either TRBD1 or TRBD2 may fit D (5 bases each). Trimming removed 1 base at V and 5 bases at J, with 15 bases between. Germline CDR1 and CDR2: SNHLY and FYNNEI. This CDR3 has 15 residues. CDR3 residues: CASSEVGTRGNEQYF. The DNA for the CDR3 is TGTGCCAGCAGTGAAGTTGGGACCCGAGGAAACGAGCAGTACTTC.

V gene TRBV7-2 combines with J gene TRBJ1-3, with 8 positions matching TRBD1. The CDR3 totals 16 residues. V was clipped by 1 base and J by 4 bases; unmatched bases: 6. Germline-derived CDR1 and CDR2 are SGHTA and FQGNSA. This chain's CDR3 is CASSLVGTGSGNTIYF. CDR3 sequence (DNA): TGTGCCAGCAGCTTAGTAGGGACAGGTTCGGGAAACACCATATATTTT.

The V call is TRBV7-9, the J call TRBJ1-2; 8 bases match TRBD1. V lost 1 base and J lost 7; bases outside the gene matches: 11. Germline assignment: CDR1 SEHNR and CDR2 FQNEAQ (reference sequence). The CDR3 extends over 16 amino acids. This CDR3 reads CASSLGGQGAYSGYTF. CDR3 bases: TGTGCCAGCAGCTTAGGTGGGCAGGGGGCGTACTCTGGCTACACCTTC.

V and J are TRBV7-8 and TRBJ2-1; 13 bases match TRBD2. V was clipped by 5 bases and J by 6 bases; unmatched bases: 7. This CDR3 is 16 amino acids long. CDR1 and CDR2 from the germline V gene are SGHVS and FQNEAQ. CDR3 nucleotide sequence: TGTGCCAGCAGCCAGGGACTAGCGGGATTCGGCAATGAGCAGTTCTTC. This sequence encodes CASSQGLAGFGNEQFF.

This chain uses TRBV25-1 with TRBJ2-3; TRBD1 aligns across 7 bases. V shed 3 bases and J 5 bases; nucleotides not matched to a gene: 8. Germline assignment: CDR1 MGHDK and CDR2 SYGVNS. The CDR3 has 15 residues. CDR3 bases: TGTGCCAGCAGTGACCGGGACAGACGAATAGATACGCAGTATTTT. Amino acids: CASSDRDRRIDTQYF.

The V gene is TRBV27, the J gene TRBJ1-1; D possibly corresponds to TRBD1 (6 bases). The CDR3 length is 15 residues. Germline assignment: CDR1 MNHEY and CDR2 SMNVEV (reference sequence). Trimming cost V 2 bases and J 3 bases, with 13 bases left between them. This CDR3 is CASSLRGGGHTEAFF. CDR3 nucleotides: TGTGCCAGCAGTTTAAGAGGGGGTGGACACACTGAAGCTTTCTTT.

The chain is built from TRBV7-3 and TRBJ2-6; D is unclear. Germline CDR1 and CDR2: SGHTA and FQGTGA. The CDR3 loop spans 18 amino acids. V was clipped by 1 base and J by 3 bases, with 16 bases between them. The CDR3 protein is CASSLNLRPGSGANVLTF. In DNA, the CDR3 is TGTGCCAGCAGCTTAAACTTGCGGCCCGGTAGTGGGGCCAACGTCCTGACTTTC.

This clone was counted a single time. J is TRBJ1-2 and V is TRBV5-6; no reliable D call. Germline loops: CDR1 SGHDT, CDR2 YYEEEE. The CDR3 runs 14 residues. Trimming stripped 2 bases from V and 0 bases from J, with 8 bases between. This CDR3 is CASSFERTNYGYTF. In DNA form, the CDR3 reads TGTGCCAGCAGCTTTGAGCGTACTAACTATGGCTACACCTTC.

This chain links TRBV2 with TRBJ2-5, with D possibly TRBD1 on 7 matching bases. This CDR3 has 16 residues. Germline CDR1 SNHLY, CDR2 FYNNEI. V shed 6 bases and J shed 3 bases, with 20 bases lying between them. The CDR3 is CASSRGGTAYEETQYF. The CDR3 DNA reads as TGTGCCAGCAGCCGCGGCGGGACAGCCTACGAAGAGACCCAGTACTTC.

This clone appeared a single time. This chain's CDR3 is CSVVVSQETQYF. The CDR3 DNA is TGCAGCGTTGTCGTCAGCCAAGAGACCCAGTACTTC. This chain uses TRBV29-1 with TRBJ2-5, with unresolved D. CDR1 and CDR2 (germline): SQVTM, ANQGSEA. V was shortened by 4 bases and J by 1 base, with 7 bases between the two germline ends. This CDR3 comprises 12 residues.

This clone was seen more than once but under ten times. The V and J genes are TRBV28 and TRBJ2-7, with a weak D call TRBD1 (6 bases). The CDR3 covers 12 residues. From germline, CDR1 is MDHEN and CDR2 SYDVKM. The V and J ends lost 6 bases and 7 bases respectively, with 13 bases between them. For the CDR3, the DNA is TGTGCCAGCAGCTCAACAGGGTGGGAGCAGTACTTC. This sequence encodes CASSSTGWEQYF.

V and J are TRBV7-3 and TRBJ2-6; no firm D call. CDR1 and CDR2 (germline): SGHTA, FQGTGA. CDR3 size: 14 residues. V was shortened by 5 bases and J by 0 bases, with 5 bases between the two germline ends. DNA of the CDR3: TGTGCCAGCAGCCGCTACTCTGGGGCCAACGTCCTGACTTTC. Protein sequence: CASSRYSGANVLTF.

The chain has TRBV5-4 and TRBJ1-2; tentative D call: TRBD1 (5 bases). V was shortened by 0 bases and J by 6 bases, with 12 bases between the two germline ends. Germline V gene data show CDR1 as SGHNT and CDR2 as YYREEE (reference sequence). The CDR3 sequence is 14 residues long. The chain's CDR3 is CASSLGGRADGYTF. DNA of the CDR3: TGTGCCAGCAGCTTGGGCGGCAGGGCGGATGGCTACACCTTC.